What follows are 5 T cell receptor beta chains derived from one specimen sequenced in a study of OX40 agonist ivuxolimab in advanced cancers. Method: immunoSEQ multiplex PCR; TCRdb's copy keeps in-frame clones and lacks some. Among about 88,000 clones listed, approximately 89% were seen once. Sequencing used CD4+ or CD8+ T cells sorted from blood, obtained in a trial of the OX40 agonist ivuxolimab. The receptors here all came from an adult with an advanced solid tumor such as melanoma, head and neck, liver or kidney cancer.

V usage is TRBV19 and J usage is TRBJ2-2; no firm D call. The germline gives CDR1 LNHDA, CDR2 SQIVND (reference sequence). This CDR3 has 14 residues. Trimming left V 4 bases short and J 6 bases short, with 12 bases between. The chain's CDR3 is CASSTTAVSGELFF. CDR3 coding DNA: TGTGCCAGTAGTACAACTGCGGTCTCCGGGGAGCTGTTTTTT.

Concerning this clone itself: The sample contains more than one DNA sequence encoding this CDR3. The chain links TRBV9 to TRBJ1-5, with a possible D match to TRBD1 (6 bases). Germline CDR1 and CDR2: SGDLS and YYNGEE. Trimming left V 0 bases short and J 7 bases short, with 11 bases between. The CDR3 has 14 residues. The CDR3 nucleotides are TGTGCCAGCAGCGTAGGGGGGGCTGGGCAGCCCCAGCATTTT. Protein product: CASSVGGAGQPQHF.

Turning to this clone: Compared with germline, one end of the junction differs, possibly owing to a read error. The chain is built from TRBV19 and TRBJ2-5; D gene ambiguous. The CDR3 has 13 amino acids. The germline gives CDR1 LNHDA, CDR2 SQIVND (reference sequence). This CDR3 reads CTSSIVHFETQYF. CDR3 DNA: TGTACCAGTAGTATAGTCCACTTCGAGACCCAGTACTTC. The entire variable domain, with the rest obtained from reference TRBV19 and TRBJ2-5, is as follows: DGGITQSPKYLFRKEGQNVTLSCEQNLNHDAMYWYRQDPGQGLRLIYYSQIVNDFQKGDIAEGYSVSREKKESFPLTVTSAQKNPTAFYLCTSSIVHFETQYFGPGTRLLVL.

The CDR3 DNA reads as TGCGCCAGCAGCCAAGCTAGCGGGGCGAGCACAGATACGCAGTATTTT. Translating it yields CASSQASGASTDTQYF. V is TRBV4-3 and J is TRBJ2-3; TRBD2 matches at 9 bases. Unmatched junction bases numbered 2, after V lost 1 base and J lost 0 bases. CDR1 LGHNA and CDR2 YSLEER come from the germline V gene. CDR3 size: 16 residues.

This sequence joins TRBV6-1 and TRBJ1-5; unclear D gene. CDR3 length equals 15 residues. V shed 1 base and J shed 0 bases, with 7 bases lying between them. Germline V gene sequence: CDR1 MNHNS, CDR2 SASEGT. The CDR3 nucleotides read TGTGCCAGCAGTGAAGGATTCAATAGCAATCAGCCCCAGCATTTT. It encodes CASSEGFNSNQPQHF.